This T cell receptor beta chain was captured by sequencing in a study of tumor-infiltrating lymphocytes in primary liver carcinoma. CDR3 length: 16 residues. The germline gives CDR1 MNHNS, CDR2 SASEGT. Scientists recovered RNA and DNA together from approximately 20-30 mg of unsorted bulk tissue. The input was 450 to 500 ng total RNA; TCR beta cDNA was made from it with a constant-region primer. Three nested multiplex PCR rounds of slightly modified ARM-PCR generated TCR beta libraries. Investigators reported that the first two PCR rounds, at 10 cycles each, used TRBV1-TRBV30 forward primers with a C-beta reverse primer. From the multiplex PCR reads, TCRdb called clonotypes with MiXCR, one entry per CDR3 protein. Of about 50,000 distinct CDR3 sequences listed, around 77% are singletons. Study-wide findings and caveats: It was in tumors, not blood, that the top-250-clone fraction was significantly higher (p = 0.039).

On this clonotype itself: Its antigen is unknown. Its ends do not fully match the called genes, so a read error is possible.

V is TRBV6-1 and J is TRBJ1-2, with D perhaps TRBD1 (5 bases). This clonotype was obtained from a man between 35 and 55 years old with primary liver carcinoma and hepatitis B virus infection. The sample consisted of liver tumor tissue from sampling region 5. The subset: tumor region T5, tumor centre. DNA of the CDR3: TGTGCCAGCTACCGGGCGAGGACACACGGAACGGATGGCTACGCCTTC. This codes for CASYRARTHGTDGYAF.